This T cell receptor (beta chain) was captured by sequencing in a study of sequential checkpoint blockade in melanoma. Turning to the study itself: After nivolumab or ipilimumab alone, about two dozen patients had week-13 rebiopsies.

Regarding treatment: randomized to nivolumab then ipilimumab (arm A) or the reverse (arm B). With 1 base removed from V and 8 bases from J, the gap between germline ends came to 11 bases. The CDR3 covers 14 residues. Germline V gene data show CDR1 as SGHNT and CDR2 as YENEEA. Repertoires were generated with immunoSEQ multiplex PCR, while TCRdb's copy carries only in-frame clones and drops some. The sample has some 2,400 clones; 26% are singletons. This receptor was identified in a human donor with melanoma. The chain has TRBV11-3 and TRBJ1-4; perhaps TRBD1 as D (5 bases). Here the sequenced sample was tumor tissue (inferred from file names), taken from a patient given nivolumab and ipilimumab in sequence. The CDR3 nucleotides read TGTGCCAGCAGCTTAGGGGGGGGAGGAGAAAAACTGTTTTTT. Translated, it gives CASSLGGGGEKLFF.